These 19 T cell receptor beta chains were all obtained from the same sample, sequenced in a study of T cell changes during pregnancy in multiple sclerosis (dated by TCRdb to the late 2010s). The method behind the library was the immunoSEQ multiplex PCR assay. TCRdb obtained this table from immuneACCESS and retained in-frame rearrangements with V and J assigned. These tables miss some clones; where compared with another copy, unresolved V genes account for less than half of the shortfall, and the remainder is unexplained. Present in this sample are 84,000 or so clones, roughly 93% of which were seen just once. Approximately 0.8% of the sample lies in the top ten. Here the sequenced sample was peripheral blood, taken in the third trimester of pregnancy. All receptors derive from a female donor with multiple sclerosis, enrolled in a pregnancy study.

The chain couples TRBV27 to TRBJ2-7, with 10 bases aligning to TRBD2. Losses at the gene ends were 5 bases for V and 3 bases for J; bases not matched to a gene: 4. The germline V gene encodes CDR1 MNHEY and CDR2 SMNVEV (reference sequence). The CDR3 totals 14 residues. The CDR3 is CASSPEREGYEQYF. CDR3 sequence (DNA): TGTGCCAGCAGTCCCGAGCGGGAGGGCTACGAGCAGTACTTC.

This clone was found once. The CDR3: CASSLGQELNTEAFF. CDR3 nucleotides: TGTGCCAGCTCCTTGGGACAGGAATTGAACACTGAAGCTTTCTTT. This rearrangement joins TRBV18 to TRBJ1-1; 8 bases match TRBD1. The CDR3 totals 15 residues. Trimming cost V 6 bases and J 0 bases; bases outside gene matches: 6. Germline-derived CDR1 and CDR2 are KGHSH and LQKENI.

V gene TRBV5-6 combines with J gene TRBJ2-7; D is possibly TRBD2 (5 bases). Germline assignment: CDR1 SGHDT and CDR2 YYEEEE. This CDR3 spans 14 amino acids. V lost 0 bases, J lost 5 bases, and 12 bases lay in between. The CDR3 DNA follows: TGTGCCAGCAGCTTGGGAATATCGGGGAACGAGCAGTACTTC. It translates to CASSLGISGNEQYF.

The CDR3 spells CASSAPGQGFHEQYF. The CDR3 DNA sequence: TGTGCCAGCAGCGCCCCGGGACAGGGCTTCCACGAGCAGTACTTC. This chain links TRBV5-4 with TRBJ2-7, with TRBD1 identical over 9 bases. J gave up 5 bases and V 4 bases, and 10 bases lay outside the gene matches. The CDR3 is 15 residues long. CDR1 SGHNT and CDR2 YYREEE come from the germline V gene (reference sequence).

The J gene is TRBJ2-7, the V gene TRBV4-1, with 13 bases fitting TRBD2. The CDR3 spans 14 residues. Germline lookup yields CDR1 MGHRA and CDR2 YSYEKL. J gave up 4 bases and V 6 bases, and 3 bases lay outside the gene matches. DNA for the CDR3: TGCGCCAGCAGGGGGACTAGCGGGACTTACGAGCAGTACTTC. Its translation is CASRGTSGTYEQYF.

The chain joins TRBV27 to TRBJ1-2; D is possibly TRBD1 (6 bases). The CDR3 contains 14 residues. V dropped 4 bases and J dropped 4 bases, with 13 bases sitting between them. The germline V gene has CDR1 MNHEY and CDR2 SMNVEV (reference sequence). The CDR3, as DNA: TGTGCCAGCAGTTCCTCGGGGGGCGGCTATGGCTACACCTTC. This gives the protein CASSSSGGGYGYTF.

The CDR3: CASSPRTGGVSTEAFF. The CDR3 nucleotides read TGTGCCAGCAGCCCACGGACAGGGGGGGTGAGCACTGAAGCTTTCTTT. The chain has TRBV5-4 and TRBJ1-1; TRBD1 agrees at 10 bases. The CDR3 is made up of 16 amino acids. V trimming: 4 bases; J trimming: 4 bases; junction bases outside the gene matches: 10. CDR1 and CDR2 (germline): SGHNT, YYREEE (reference sequence).

This sequence joins TRBV6-1 and TRBJ2-2; 10 bases are shared with TRBD2. This CDR3 comprises 15 residues. Unmatched junction bases numbered 4, after V lost 3 bases and J lost 6 bases. CDR1 is MNHNS, CDR2 SASEGT, per germline. The chain's CDR3 is CASSDSGRLAGELFF. CDR3 sequence (DNA): TGTGCCAGCAGTGATAGCGGGAGGCTGGCCGGGGAGCTGTTTTTT.

The V call is TRBV27, the J call TRBJ2-1, with D possibly being TRBD1 (6 bases). Trimming removed 6 bases from V and 14 bases from J, with 20 bases in between. Germline CDR1 reads MNHEY; CDR2 reads SMNVEV (reference sequence). CDR3 length equals 13 residues. As DNA, the CDR3 is TGTGCCAGCAGGCCATATCTACAGGGTGCGGAGTTCTTC. The encoded protein is CASRPYLQGAEFF.

This clone appeared once. The chain carries TRBV9 and TRBJ2-2, with TRBD2 matching 7 bases. Germline CDR1 and CDR2: SGDLS and YYNGEE. The CDR3 is 16 residues long. The V and J ends lost 2 bases and 0 bases, in that order; junction bases with no gene match: 4. CDR3 nucleotide sequence: TGTGCCAGCAGCGTTAGGGGAGGGGCGAACACCGGGGAGCTGTTTTTT. Its translation is CASSVRGGANTGELFF. Full variable domain (missing parts from reference TRBV9 and TRBJ2-2): DSGVTQTPKHLITATGQRVTLRCSPRSGDLSVYWYQQSLDQGLQFLIQYYNGEERAKGNILERFSAQQFPDLHSELNLSSLELGDSALYFCASSVRGGANTGELFFGEGSRLTVL.

The chain carries TRBV27 and TRBJ2-1; D is ambiguous. This CDR3 region has 10 residues. Germline V gene sequence: CDR1 MNHEY, CDR2 SMNVEV (reference sequence). V was clipped by 9 bases and J by 8 bases, with 8 bases between them. The CDR3 here is CASGLDEQFF. CDR3 nucleotides: TGTGCCAGTGGTCTAGATGAGCAGTTCTTC.

The rearrangement links TRBV7-9 to TRBJ2-1; D unclear. Germline V gene sequence: CDR1 SEHNR, CDR2 FQNEAQ (reference sequence). V lost 4 bases, J lost 3 bases, and 4 bases lay in between. This CDR3 is built from 12 residues. The CDR3, as DNA: TGTGCCAGCAGCTCCAACTACAATGAGCAGTTCTTC. Protein: CASSSNYNEQFF.

The chain links TRBV27 to TRBJ2-1; 11 bases align to TRBD2. The V segment lost 3 bases and the J segment 0 bases; nucleotides outside the gene matches: 13. CDR1 is MNHEY and CDR2 is SMNVEV in the germline V gene (reference sequence). The CDR3 has 20 residues. CDR3: CASSFPPTSGSESSYNEQFF. The CDR3 DNA sequence: TGTGCCAGCAGTTTCCCCCCTACTAGCGGGAGCGAGAGCTCCTACAATGAGCAGTTCTTC.

The V call is TRBV28, the J call TRBJ1-2; 7 bases align to TRBD1. With 7 bases clipped from V and 2 bases from J, the junction kept 7 bases outside the gene matches. Germline CDR1 is MDHEN and CDR2 is SYDVKM. This CDR3 has 14 amino acids. This CDR3 reads CASTTPTGNYGYTF. The CDR3 DNA reads as TGTGCCAGCACCACGCCGACAGGGAACTATGGCTACACCTTC.

V usage is TRBV30 and J usage is TRBJ1-2; the D gene is possibly TRBD1 (5 bases). This CDR3 is 11 amino acids long. V was shortened by 5 bases and J by 7 bases, with 11 bases between the two germline ends. CDR1 and CDR2 (germline): GTSNPN, SVGIG (reference sequence). The CDR3 region has the DNA TGTGCCTGGTCCTGGGGCGGTGGCTACACCTTC. The encoded protein is CAWSWGGGYTF.

The chain joins TRBV27 to TRBJ1-2, with 8 bases fitting TRBD1. CDR1 is MNHEY and CDR2 is SMNVEV in the germline V gene (reference sequence). The V segment lost 2 bases and the J segment 5 bases; nucleotides outside the gene matches: 4. This CDR3 contains 14 residues. DNA of the CDR3: TGTGCCAGCAGTTTAAGGAGGACAGGGTATGGCTACACCTTC. This encodes CASSLRRTGYGYTF.

The chain uses TRBV28 and TRBJ1-2; 8 nucleotides align to TRBD1. The CDR3 is 13 residues long. CDR1 is MDHEN, CDR2 SYDVKM, per germline. Trimming removed 7 bases from V and 7 bases from J; junction bases left unmatched: 8. The CDR3 coding sequence is TGTGCCAGCACGGACAGGGAGATAGGTGGCTACACCTTC. This sequence encodes CASTDREIGGYTF.

The chain joins TRBV7-2 to TRBJ1-2, with D unclear. With 1 base removed from V and 2 bases from J, the gap between germline ends came to 8 bases. Germline CDR1 reads SGHTA; CDR2 reads FQGNSA. This CDR3 contains 14 residues. The CDR3 DNA is TGTGCCAGCAGCTTAGATGGCACCAACTATGGCTACACCTTC. Translated, it gives CASSLDGTNYGYTF.

The chain joins TRBV5-5 to TRBJ2-7, with no clear D. CDR3 length equals 12 residues. Germline V gives CDR1 SGHKS, CDR2 YYEKEE (reference sequence). With 4 bases removed from V and 3 bases from J, the gap between germline ends came to 8 bases. In DNA, the CDR3 is TGTGCCAGCAGCCTCTTCGTCTACGAGCAGTACTTC. Amino acids: CASSLFVYEQYF.